This is a list of T cell receptor beta chains from one sample in a study of CD8 T cells in Susac syndrome. TCRdb independently ran MiXCR on the immunoSEQ multiplex PCR reads; one entry per CDR3 protein. The sample has some 150,000 distinct CDR3 sequences; about 94% are singletons. Input material: CD8+ T cells from PBMCs. These receptors originate from a human donor in good health. Both conserved end residues are part of each CDR3. The D gene is left open where the match is weak. Clone size is given for some rows only: seen once, a few or many times, or a class if the clone is expanded.

abundance: -
j_gene: TRBJ2-7
v_gene: TRBV27
d_gene: -
CDR3nt: TGTGCCAGCAGTTTATCTGGCGCCAACTCCTACGAGCAGTACTTC
CDR3aa: CASSLSGANSYEQYF

abundance: -
j_gene: TRBJ2-3
v_gene: TRBV9
d_gene: -
CDR3nt: TGTGCCAGCAGCGAAGAGGGGATCCACACAGATACGCAGTATTTT
CDR3aa: CASSEEGIHTDTQYF

abundance: -
j_gene: TRBJ2-1
v_gene: TRBV27
d_gene: -
CDR3nt: TGTGCCAGCAGCTACAGTCCCAGCTATGAGCAGTTCTTC
CDR3aa: CASSYSPSYEQFF

abundance: -
j_gene: TRBJ2-1
v_gene: TRBV9
d_gene: TRBD2
CDR3nt: TGTGCCAGCAGCACGAGGACTAGCGGGAGAGGTAATGAGCAGTTCTTC
CDR3aa: CASSTRTSGRGNEQFF

abundance: -
j_gene: TRBJ2-1
v_gene: TRBV30
d_gene: TRBD2
CDR3nt: TGTGCCTGGAGTGTACTGTTAGGTTGGACTAGCGGGAGGGCCACGGAATATGAGCAGTTCTTC
CDR3aa: CAWSVLLGWTSGRATEYEQFF

abundance: -
j_gene: TRBJ2-1
v_gene: TRBV27
d_gene: TRBD2
CDR3nt: TGTGCCAGCAGTTTAATCGGGAGGGCCGAGCAGTTCTTC
CDR3aa: CASSLIGRAEQFF

abundance: -
j_gene: TRBJ1-5
v_gene: TRBV27
d_gene: -
CDR3nt: TGTGCCAGCGCGATGGTCGGGGTGGGCAATCAGCCCCAGCATTTT
CDR3aa: CASAMVGVGNQPQHF

abundance: once
j_gene: TRBJ2-7
v_gene: TRBV28
d_gene: -
CDR3nt: TGTGCCAGCAGTAACGGGATCAGCGACCAGTACTTC
CDR3aa: CASSNGISDQYF

abundance: -
j_gene: TRBJ2-5
v_gene: TRBV27
d_gene: -
CDR3nt: TGTGCCAGCGGGAATGGAGGCGGGGAGACCCAGTACTTC
CDR3aa: CASGNGGGETQYF

abundance: -
j_gene: TRBJ1-5
v_gene: TRBV11-2
d_gene: -
CDR3nt: TGTGCCAGCAGCTTAATGGGGAATGGTCAGCCCCAGCATTTT
CDR3aa: CASSLMGNGQPQHF

abundance: -
j_gene: TRBJ2-7
v_gene: TRBV14
d_gene: TRBD1
CDR3nt: TGTGCCAGCAGCTCCTTGGGACAGGGGAACGAGCAGTACTTC
CDR3aa: CASSSLGQGNEQYF

abundance: -
j_gene: TRBJ2-2
v_gene: TRBV27
d_gene: -
CDR3nt: TGTGCCAGCAGTTTGTGGCAGGGCACCGGGGAGCTGTTTTTT
CDR3aa: CASSLWQGTGELFF

abundance: -
j_gene: TRBJ2-3
v_gene: TRBV15
d_gene: TRBD2
CDR3nt: TGTGCCACCAGCAGGAGAGCGGGATCTGAAGATACGCAGTATTTT
CDR3aa: CATSRRAGSEDTQYF

abundance: once
j_gene: TRBJ2-7
v_gene: TRBV13
d_gene: -
CDR3nt: TGTGCCAGCAGCCCCCGTGTGGGGTTCTACGAGCAGTACTTC
CDR3aa: CASSPRVGFYEQYF

abundance: once
j_gene: TRBJ1-2
v_gene: TRBV29-1
d_gene: -
CDR3nt: TGCAGCGTGGCAGGGACCCCAAACCATGGCTACACCTTC
CDR3aa: CSVAGTPNHGYTF

abundance: -
j_gene: TRBJ2-5
v_gene: TRBV4-1
d_gene: -
CDR3nt: TGCGCCAGCAGCCAAGACAGGAATATTGTTCCCCAGTACTTC
CDR3aa: CASSQDRNIVPQYF

abundance: -
j_gene: TRBJ2-3
v_gene: TRBV30
d_gene: TRBD2
CDR3nt: TGTGCCTGCACGACTAGCAGTCCCACAGATACGCAGTATTTT
CDR3aa: CACTTSSPTDTQYF

abundance: once
j_gene: TRBJ2-5
v_gene: TRBV27
d_gene: -
CDR3nt: TGTGCCAGCAGTTTTGGTTCGGACGTAGGAGAGACCCAGTACTTC
CDR3aa: CASSFGSDVGETQYF

abundance: -
j_gene: TRBJ1-1
v_gene: TRBV15
d_gene: -
CDR3nt: TGTGCCACCAGCAGAGGAACAGGGCGGGGCACTGAAGCTTTCTTT
CDR3aa: CATSRGTGRGTEAFF

abundance: -
j_gene: TRBJ2-5
v_gene: TRBV19
d_gene: TRBD2
CDR3nt: TGTGCCAGTACCTCGGGGGAGGGGACCCAGTACTTC
CDR3aa: CASTSGEGTQYF

abundance: -
j_gene: TRBJ2-7
v_gene: TRBV27
d_gene: -
CDR3nt: TGTGCCAGCAGTTTATTTTACCCCTACGAGCAGTACTTC
CDR3aa: CASSLFYPYEQYF

abundance: -
j_gene: TRBJ2-1
v_gene: TRBV15
d_gene: -
CDR3nt: TGTGCCACCGGAAGCAATGAGCAGTTCTTC
CDR3aa: CATGSNEQFF

abundance: -
j_gene: TRBJ2-1
v_gene: TRBV20-1
d_gene: -
CDR3nt: TGCAGTGCTAGAGATCCCCTAGCTGGTGAGCAGTTCTTC
CDR3aa: CSARDPLAGEQFF

abundance: -
j_gene: TRBJ2-5
v_gene: TRBV9
d_gene: -
CDR3nt: TGTGCCAGCAGCGTAGGGAGACTAGGAGGGACCCAGTACTTC
CDR3aa: CASSVGRLGGTQYF

abundance: -
j_gene: TRBJ2-7
v_gene: TRBV13
d_gene: -
CDR3nt: TGTGCCAGCAGCTTACGGCAGCACTACGAGCAGTACTTC
CDR3aa: CASSLRQHYEQYF

abundance: -
j_gene: TRBJ2-5
v_gene: TRBV27
d_gene: -
CDR3nt: TGTGCCAGCAGTTTAGGGGTGGGGGAGACCCAGTACTTC
CDR3aa: CASSLGVGETQYF

abundance: -
j_gene: TRBJ2-7
v_gene: TRBV27
d_gene: -
CDR3nt: TGTGCCAGCAAAGATCCCCGGGAATACGAGCAGTACTTC
CDR3aa: CASKDPREYEQYF